This T cell receptor (beta chain) was captured by sequencing in a study of cytomegalovirus exposure and HLA in healthy donors. Looking at the study overall: About 80 million unique TCRs, all from HLA-typed donors, were included in an early release of the data. Whole-study results and caveats: Rarity held for most TCR sequences, but there were some public TCRs that occurred in many donors. In a later analysis, V- and J-gene trimming of beta chains associated with a DCLRE1C missense variant, replicated independently.

PCR used 60 Vbeta primers and 13 Jbeta primers. The data were produced by immunoSEQ multiplex PCR, yet TCRdb's version contains in-frame clones alone and is incomplete. The sample has around 64,000 clones; more than 80% are singletons. Concerning this clone: The target antigen is unknown.

The source material was PBMCs. The clonotype originates from a woman aged 25 to 45 in good health and CMV-seropositive.

The DNA for the CDR3 is TGCGCCAGCAGCTTGGGTCACCGGGAGAGCACTGAAGCTTTCTTT. It yields the protein CASSLGHRESTEAFF. The chain links TRBV5-1 to TRBJ1-1; D is uncertain. The CDR3 has 15 residues. Trimming removed 0 bases at V and 4 bases at J, with 13 bases between. Germline V gene sequence: CDR1 SGHRS, CDR2 YFSETQ.